Presented here are 17 T cell receptor beta chains from one specimen sequenced in a study of blood T cell repertoires in COVID-19. Using immunoSEQ multiplex PCR, the repertoire was profiled, and TCRdb retains in-frame clones only, with some absent. The data contain nearly 90,000 clones, approximately 88% of them seen just once; the ten biggest clones take up approximately 0.5%. The material sequenced was peripheral blood. All receptors derive from a man in his 60s with acute or convalescent COVID-19.

This clone appeared a few times. The chain has TRBV5-5 and TRBJ1-4; weak D call: TRBD1 (5 bases). Germline loops: CDR1 SGHKS, CDR2 YYEKEE (reference sequence). Trimming removed 0 bases at V and 4 bases at J, with 16 bases between. This CDR3 has 17 amino acids. CDR3 in amino acids: CASSLDRWGRLNEKLFF. CDR3 coding DNA: TGTGCCAGCAGCTTGGATCGGTGGGGCAGGCTTAATGAAAAACTGTTTTTT.

This rearrangement joins TRBV2 to TRBJ1-2; TRBD1 aligns across 7 bases. After removal of 1 base from V and 0 bases from J, the junction contained 8 bases not matched to a gene. This CDR3 is built from 17 residues. Germline values: CDR1 SNHLY, CDR2 FYNNEI. CDR3 sequence reads: CASSEEGQGGTNYGYTF. Here the CDR3 DNA reads TGTGCCAGCAGTGAAGAGGGCCAGGGGGGCACTAACTATGGCTACACCTTC.

The genes are TRBV11-2 and TRBJ2-7; 8 bases are a match to TRBD1. This CDR3 spans 16 amino acids. V was clipped by 3 bases and J by 3 bases; unmatched bases: 10. Per the germline V gene, CDR1 is SGHAT and CDR2 is FQNNGV. The CDR3 coding sequence is TGTGCCAGCAGCTTTCAGGGGGCCCCGTCTGGCTACGAGCAGTACTTC. Its protein product is CASSFQGAPSGYEQYF.

J is TRBJ2-7 and V is TRBV19; TRBD1 matches 10 bases. V shed 1 base, J shed 2 bases, and the junction held 5 bases outside the gene matches. The CDR3 contains 16 residues. Germline V gene data show CDR1 as LNHDA and CDR2 as SQIVND (reference sequence). Here the CDR3 reads CASSIAGQGDTYEQYF. DNA for the CDR3: TGTGCCAGTAGTATAGCAGGACAGGGGGACACCTACGAGCAGTACTTC.

In its sample, this clone was seen a few times. The V and J genes are TRBV7-2 and TRBJ2-5, with 7 bases fitting TRBD2. Germline V lookup: CDR1 SGHTA, CDR2 FQGNSA. There are 13 residues in the CDR3. Trimming removed 5 bases from V and 4 bases from J; junction bases left unmatched: 4. The CDR3 spells CASSQTSLETQYF. CDR3 in DNA: TGTGCCAGCAGCCAGACTAGCTTAGAGACCCAGTACTTC.

V gene TRBV5-4 combines with J gene TRBJ2-5, with 10 positions matching TRBD2. With V trimmed by 2 bases and J by 5 bases, 3 bases remained unmatched. Germline CDR1 is SGHNT and CDR2 is YYREEE (reference sequence). The CDR3 consists of 14 residues. The CDR3 coding sequence is TGTGCCAGCAGCTTAGCGGGAGGGCCGGAGACCCAGTACTTC. It specifies CASSLAGGPETQYF.

This sequence joins TRBV6-5 and TRBJ2-7; no reliable D call. CDR3 size: 13 residues. V lost 8 bases to trimming and J lost 3 bases, with 14 bases between them. The germline V gene encodes CDR1 MNHEY and CDR2 SVGAGI. The CDR3 here is CASAAESLYEQYF. The CDR3 nucleotides are TGTGCCAGCGCCGCGGAAAGTCTCTACGAGCAGTACTTC.

V gene TRBV19 combines with J gene TRBJ2-6; maybe TRBD2 (5 bases). The CDR3 has 15 residues. Trimming stripped 5 bases from V and 0 bases from J, with 8 bases between. Germline V lookup: CDR1 LNHDA, CDR2 SQIVND (reference sequence). The CDR3 region has the DNA TGTGCCAGTAGTCGAGGGTACTCTGGGGCCAACGTCCTGACTTTC. This encodes CASSRGYSGANVLTF.

The J gene is TRBJ1-3, the V gene TRBV10-3; TRBD1 aligns across 7 bases. The trim removed 6 bases at V and 0 bases at J, leaving 8 bases unmatched. This CDR3 has 16 amino acids. CDR1 and CDR2 from the germline V gene are ENHRY and SYGVKD. CDR3 in amino acids: CAIRGDRATSGNTIYF. In nucleotides, the CDR3 is TGTGCCATCAGGGGCGACAGGGCCACCTCTGGAAACACCATATATTTT.

The chain carries TRBV7-6 and TRBJ1-6, with TRBD1 matching over 9 bases. Germline loops: CDR1 SGHVS, CDR2 FNYEAQ. There are 17 residues in the CDR3. V dropped 1 base and J dropped 7; count of bases not matched to a gene: 8. The CDR3 loop reads CASSLGSTGTGNSPLHF. CDR3 DNA sequence: TGTGCCAGCAGCTTAGGGAGTACCGGGACAGGGAATTCACCCCTCCACTTT.

The V gene is TRBV11-2, the J gene TRBJ1-2; D is perhaps TRBD1 (6 bases). CDR1 is SGHAT, CDR2 FQNNGV, per germline. V shed 0 bases and J shed 8 bases, with 16 bases lying between them. The CDR3 is made up of 15 amino acids. The CDR3 here is CASSLDGGRGGGYTF. Written as DNA, the CDR3 is TGTGCCAGCAGCTTAGATGGCGGCAGGGGAGGGGGCTACACCTTC.

This chain links TRBV29-1 with TRBJ2-7; 7 bases are shared with TRBD1. J gave up 2 bases and V 6 bases, and 4 bases lay outside the gene matches. The germline V gene encodes CDR1 SQVTM and CDR2 ANQGSEA. This CDR3 is built from 12 residues. In DNA, the CDR3 is TGCAGCGTCGGGACAGCTACCTACGAGCAGTACTTC. Its protein is CSVGTATYEQYF.

The chain uses TRBV30 and TRBJ2-5; 14 bases match TRBD2. The J segment lost 0 bases and the V segment lost 1 base, leaving 7 bases of the junction unmatched. Germline CDR1 GTSNPN, CDR2 SVGIG (reference sequence). The CDR3 is 18 residues long. As DNA, the CDR3 is TGTGCCTGGAGTGGGGGGACTAGCGGGGGCCTTCACCAAGAGACCCAGTACTTC. Its protein product is CAWSGGTSGGLHQETQYF.

This clone was recorded only once. The chain combines TRBV10-3 with TRBJ1-5; 9 nucleotides agree with TRBD1. The J segment lost 5 bases and the V segment lost 0 bases, leaving 8 bases of the junction unmatched. Germline CDR1 is ENHRY and CDR2 is SYGVKD. This CDR3 region has 17 residues. CDR3 bases: TGTGCCATCAGTGAGTCGACTAAGGGACAGGGATATCAGCCCCAGCATTTT. Protein sequence: CAISESTKGQGYQPQHF.

J is TRBJ2-7 and V is TRBV28; no clear D gene. CDR1 MDHEN and CDR2 SYDVKM come from the germline V gene. The CDR3 is 15 residues long. V dropped 2 bases and J dropped 2 bases, with 13 bases sitting between them. This chain's CDR3 is CASSLPAAPTYEQYF. In nucleotides, the CDR3 is TGTGCCAGCAGTTTACCGGCGGCACCTACCTACGAGCAGTACTTC.

On this clone itself: The junction shows a germline mismatch at one end, possibly a read error. V is TRBV6-5 and J is TRBJ1-4; no clear D. The length of the CDR3 is 15 residues. Germline V gene sequence: CDR1 MNHEY, CDR2 SVGAGI. CDR3 loop: CASSSVGATNEKLFF. As DNA, the CDR3 is TGTGCCAGCAGTTCCGTGGGAGCAACTAATGAAAAATTGTTTTTT.

The rearrangement uses TRBV5-4 and TRBJ2-3; tentatively, D is TRBD2 (5 bases). V shed 4 bases and J shed 0 bases, with 9 bases lying between them. This CDR3 comprises 14 residues. Germline-derived CDR1 and CDR2 are SGHNT and YYREEE (reference sequence). CDR3 amino acids: CASSPGGSTDTQYF. Here the CDR3 DNA reads TGTGCCAGCAGCCCAGGAGGTAGCACAGATACGCAGTATTTT.